Listed below are T cell receptor beta chains from one sample, sequenced in a study of CD8+ T cells in alopecia areata. The repertoire was sequenced with immunoSEQ multiplex PCR; TCRdb's copy has only in-frame clones and lacks some. The table records about 210,000 clones, roughly 64% of them present only once. This material consisted of CD4+ T cells sorted from blood, taken at week 4, from a patient treated with tofacitinib. Every receptor here comes from a human donor with alopecia areata. Each CDR3 is given with its conserved first and last residue. A D gene is named only where the DNA matches it firmly. Clone size is stated in some rows and not others, as once, few, many or a class when expanded.

V gene: TRBV5-1; D gene: NA; clone size: NA; J gene: TRBJ2-1; CDR3 DNA: TGCGCCAGCAGCTTGCACAGCCCCTACAATGAGCAGTTCTTC; CDR3 protein: CASSLHSPYNEQFF
V gene: TRBV13; D gene: TRBD2; clone size: NA; J gene: TRBJ2-5; CDR3 DNA: TGTGCCAGCAGCTTCTACGGGGGGGAAGAGACCCAGTACTTC; CDR3 protein: CASSFYGGEETQYF
V gene: TRBV30; D gene: TRBD2; clone size: NA; J gene: TRBJ2-1; CDR3 DNA: TGTGCCTGGAATACCCTAGCGGGGGTCTACAATGAGCAGTTCTTC; CDR3 protein: CAWNTLAGVYNEQFF
V gene: TRBV29-1; D gene: NA; clone size: NA; J gene: TRBJ2-7; CDR3 DNA: TGCAGCGTTGAGGAGTCATTGGAGCAGTACTTC; CDR3 protein: CSVEESLEQYF
V gene: TRBV7-9; D gene: NA; clone size: few; J gene: TRBJ2-2; CDR3 DNA: TGTGCCAGCAGCTCTTATCAGGAGCTGTTTTTT; CDR3 protein: CASSSYQELFF
V gene: TRBV11-1; D gene: NA; clone size: once; J gene: TRBJ1-2; CDR3 DNA: TGTGCCAGCAGCCGCCGGGACGGTGGCTACACCTTC; CDR3 protein: CASSRRDGGYTF
V gene: TRBV7-2; D gene: TRBD2; clone size: NA; J gene: TRBJ2-3; CDR3 DNA: TGTGCCAGCAGCTTAGAGGGCGGGGGGAGGACAGATACGCAGTATTTT; CDR3 protein: CASSLEGGGRTDTQYF
V gene: TRBV6-1; D gene: NA; clone size: few; J gene: TRBJ1-6; CDR3 DNA: TGTGCCAGCTCCGGGGGGGTACGTTCACCCCTCCACTTT; CDR3 protein: CASSGGVRSPLHF
V gene: TRBV7-2; D gene: TRBD2; clone size: NA; J gene: TRBJ2-7; CDR3 DNA: TGTGCCAGCAGCACCTCGACTAGCGGGGGGGCCGGCGAGCAGTACTTC; CDR3 protein: CASSTSTSGGAGEQYF
V gene: TRBV20-1; D gene: NA; clone size: once; J gene: TRBJ1-4; CDR3 DNA: TGCAGTGCAGGGGGGCGTGAAAAACTGTTTTTT; CDR3 protein: CSAGGREKLFF
V gene: TRBV2; D gene: NA; clone size: NA; J gene: TRBJ2-7; CDR3 DNA: TGTGCCAGCAAGGACGGCTCCTACGAGCAGTACTTC; CDR3 protein: CASKDGSYEQYF
V gene: TRBV5-1; D gene: TRBD2; clone size: NA; J gene: TRBJ2-5; CDR3 DNA: TGCGCCAGCAGCTTGGCGGCTAGCGGACAAGAGACCCAGTACTTC; CDR3 protein: CASSLAASGQETQYF
V gene: TRBV2; D gene: NA; clone size: NA; J gene: TRBJ1-5; CDR3 DNA: TGTGCCAGCAGCCGGGACCGTAGCAATCAGCCCCAGCATTTT; CDR3 protein: CASSRDRSNQPQHF
V gene: TRBV4-2; D gene: NA; clone size: NA; J gene: TRBJ1-2; CDR3 DNA: TGTGCCAGCAGCCAAGATCGGGGTCACTATGGCTACACCTTC; CDR3 protein: CASSQDRGHYGYTF
V gene: TRBV25-1; D gene: NA; clone size: NA; J gene: TRBJ1-3; CDR3 DNA: TGTGCCAGCAGTGCCTCTTTTCGGAACACCATATATTTT; CDR3 protein: CASSASFRNTIYF
V gene: TRBV7-2; D gene: NA; clone size: NA; J gene: TRBJ2-2; CDR3 DNA: TGTGCCAGCAGGTCGGGCACCGGGGAGCTGTTTTTT; CDR3 protein: CASRSGTGELFF
V gene: TRBV5-1; D gene: TRBD2; clone size: NA; J gene: TRBJ2-1; CDR3 DNA: TGCGCCAGCACTCCCGGGGTAGCGGGGGACAATGAGCAGTTCTTC; CDR3 protein: CASTPGVAGDNEQFF
V gene: TRBV7-9; D gene: NA; clone size: NA; J gene: TRBJ2-5; CDR3 DNA: TGTGCCAGCAGCGAACAGCAAGAGACCCAGTACTTC; CDR3 protein: CASSEQQETQYF
V gene: TRBV7-8; D gene: NA; clone size: NA; J gene: TRBJ2-6; CDR3 DNA: TGTGCCAGCGTAGTCTCTGGGGCCAACGTCCTGACTTTC; CDR3 protein: CASVVSGANVLTF
V gene: TRBV2; D gene: NA; clone size: NA; J gene: TRBJ2-7; CDR3 DNA: TGTGCCAGCAGCCCGAGTAGTCTATTATCCTACGAGCAGTACTTC; CDR3 protein: CASSPSSLLSYEQYF
V gene: TRBV9; D gene: NA; clone size: NA; J gene: TRBJ1-2; CDR3 DNA: TGTGCCAGCAGCCCCCGGACAGACTTGGGAGGCTACACCTTC; CDR3 protein: CASSPRTDLGGYTF
V gene: TRBV25-1; D gene: TRBD1; clone size: NA; J gene: TRBJ2-5; CDR3 DNA: TGTGCCAGCAGTGAAGGGACAGGGGCAGAGACCCAGTACTTC; CDR3 protein: CASSEGTGAETQYF
V gene: TRBV7-3; D gene: TRBD1; clone size: NA; J gene: TRBJ2-7; CDR3 DNA: TGTGCCAGCAGTCTCGACAGGGTAAACTACGAGCAGTACTTC; CDR3 protein: CASSLDRVNYEQYF
V gene: TRBV6-5; D gene: NA; clone size: NA; J gene: TRBJ1-4; CDR3 DNA: TGTGCCAGCAGTTGGCGGGCAACTAATGAAAAACTGTTTTTT; CDR3 protein: CASSWRATNEKLFF
V gene: TRBV6-1; D gene: NA; clone size: NA; J gene: TRBJ1-1; CDR3 DNA: TGTGCCAGCAGTCATGCGACTGCTGGAGCTTTCTTT; CDR3 protein: CASSHATAGAFF
V gene: TRBV9; D gene: NA; clone size: NA; J gene: TRBJ2-7; CDR3 DNA: TGTGCCAGCAGCGACAGTGTCCGGGGCTACGAGCAGTACTTC; CDR3 protein: CASSDSVRGYEQYF
V gene: TRBV6-5; D gene: NA; clone size: NA; J gene: TRBJ1-5; CDR3 DNA: TGTGCCAGCGCAAAGGGAATTGGTCAGCCCCAGCATTTT; CDR3 protein: CASAKGIGQPQHF
V gene: TRBV7-2; D gene: NA; clone size: few; J gene: TRBJ2-7; CDR3 DNA: TGTGCCAGCAGCTTAGGGACAGCCTACGAGCAGTACTTC; CDR3 protein: CASSLGTAYEQYF
V gene: TRBV4-3; D gene: TRBD1; clone size: NA; J gene: TRBJ1-6; CDR3 DNA: TGCGCCAGCAGCCAAAACCACAGGGGGCCGAATTCACCCCTCCACTTT; CDR3 protein: CASSQNHRGPNSPLHF
V gene: TRBV27; D gene: TRBD1; clone size: NA; J gene: TRBJ1-2; CDR3 DNA: TGTGCCAGCAGTCCCCGGGGTGAGGGGGCGCAGGGCTACACCTTC; CDR3 protein: CASSPRGEGAQGYTF